Below are 2 T cell receptor beta chains sequenced from a single sample in a study of shared clonotypes between healthy human individuals. Using immunoSEQ multiplex PCR, the repertoire was profiled, and TCRdb retains in-frame clones only, with some absent. This sample has about 2.3 million clones, with 85% to 95% found just once. Sequencing used naive CD4+ T cells from PBMCs. The subset denotes: CD45RA+ positively selected. The receptor source for this set is a man between 18 and 35 years old in good health. Some clones in this sample may be carry-over from other donors' samples.

V usage is TRBV15 and J usage is TRBJ2-7; the match to TRBD2 covers 14 bases. The V gene's germline CDR1 is LNHNV and CDR2 YYDKDF (reference sequence). This CDR3 has 18 amino acids. Unmatched junction bases numbered 7, after V lost 1 base and J lost 2 bases. The CDR3 region is CATSRGLAGGGATYEQYF. In DNA form, the CDR3 reads TGTGCCACCAGCAGAGGACTAGCGGGAGGGGGAGCTACCTACGAGCAGTACTTC.

The CDR3: CASSQVETSGKNIQYF. DNA of the CDR3: TGCGCCAGCAGCCAAGTGGAGACTAGCGGGAAAAACATTCAGTACTTC. The chain joins TRBV4-1 to TRBJ2-4; TRBD2 aligns across 10 bases. V was clipped by 1 base and J by 4 bases; unmatched bases: 4. Germline-derived CDR1 and CDR2 are MGHRA and YSYEKL. The length of the CDR3 is 16 residues.